The sequence of this TCR beta chain was determined in a study of T-cell memory formation after mild COVID-19. MiXCR was run by TCRdb on the 5' RACE reads, yielding one entry per CDR3 protein. The sample yields fewer than 450,000 distinct CDR3 sequences, approximately 21% seen once. This clonotype has only a few counts. Its cognate antigen is unknown. Findings of the study overall: Clones which contracted sat mainly in CM and EM if CD4+, and in EMRA if CD8+. The study detected some responding clones in pre-infection memory, suggesting cross-reactive memory joined. The second-wave clones peaking on day 37 were not confirmed as SARS-CoV-2-specific.

The source is an adult woman who had mild COVID-19 (a few samples of this study predate the infection). Cell type and time point are not known. Source material: PBMCs or a T cell subset sorted from them (not recorded which).

CDR3 DNA: TGTGCCAGCAGCCCCCCGGGGCTCGGACTTGGCTACACCTTC. Protein product: CASSPPGLGLGYTF. The chain employs TRBV7-9 and TRBJ1-2; the D gene is possibly TRBD1 (5 bases). The V gene's germline CDR1 is SEHNR and CDR2 FQNEAQ (reference sequence). The CDR3 is 14 residues long. V lost 5 bases to trimming and J lost 7 bases, with 17 bases between them. The full variable domain, with the rest looked up from reference TRBV7-9 and TRBJ1-2, is DTGVSQNPRHKITKRGQNVTFRCDPISEHNRLYWYRQTLGQGPEFLTYFQNEAQLEKSRLLSDRFSAERPKGSFSTLEIQRTEQGDSAMYLCASSPPGLGLGYTFGSGTRLTVV.